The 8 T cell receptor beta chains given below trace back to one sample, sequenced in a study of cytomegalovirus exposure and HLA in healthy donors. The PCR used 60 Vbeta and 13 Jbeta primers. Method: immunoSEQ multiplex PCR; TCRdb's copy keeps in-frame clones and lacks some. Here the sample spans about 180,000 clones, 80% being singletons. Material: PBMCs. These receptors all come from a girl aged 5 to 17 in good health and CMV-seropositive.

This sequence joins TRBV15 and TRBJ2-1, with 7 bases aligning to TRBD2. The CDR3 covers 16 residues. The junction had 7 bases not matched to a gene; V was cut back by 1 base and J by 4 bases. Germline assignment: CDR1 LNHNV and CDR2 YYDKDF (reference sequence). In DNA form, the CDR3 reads TGTGCCACCAGCAGAGGTCGAGCGGGAATTTACAATGAGCAGTTCTTC. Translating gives CATSRGRAGIYNEQFF.

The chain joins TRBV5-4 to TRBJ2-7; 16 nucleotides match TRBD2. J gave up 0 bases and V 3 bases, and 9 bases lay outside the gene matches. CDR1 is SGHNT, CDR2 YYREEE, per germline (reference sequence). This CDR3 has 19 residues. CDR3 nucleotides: TGTGCCAGCAGCTACTCGGGACTAGCGGGAGGGCCGAGCTCCTACGAGCAGTACTTC. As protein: CASSYSGLAGGPSSYEQYF.

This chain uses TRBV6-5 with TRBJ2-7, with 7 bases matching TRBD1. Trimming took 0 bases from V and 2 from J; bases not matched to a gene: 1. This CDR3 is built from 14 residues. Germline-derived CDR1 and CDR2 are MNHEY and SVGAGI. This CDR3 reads CASSYSRGTYEQYF. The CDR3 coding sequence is TGTGCCAGCAGTTACTCCAGGGGGACCTACGAGCAGTACTTC.

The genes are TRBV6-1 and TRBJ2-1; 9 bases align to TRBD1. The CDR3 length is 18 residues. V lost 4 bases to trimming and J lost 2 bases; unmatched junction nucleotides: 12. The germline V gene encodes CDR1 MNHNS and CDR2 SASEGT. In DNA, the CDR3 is TGTGCCAGCAGTGTTGTGACAGGGGGACGACCGCCCTACAATGAGCAGTTCTTC. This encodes CASSVVTGGRPPYNEQFF.

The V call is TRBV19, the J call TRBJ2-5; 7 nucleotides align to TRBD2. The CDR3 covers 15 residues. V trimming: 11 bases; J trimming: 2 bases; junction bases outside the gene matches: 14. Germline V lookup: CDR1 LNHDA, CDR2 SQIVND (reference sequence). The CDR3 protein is CADYSPGLLQETQYF. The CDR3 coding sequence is TGTGCCGACTACTCCCCGGGACTATTACAAGAGACCCAGTACTTC.

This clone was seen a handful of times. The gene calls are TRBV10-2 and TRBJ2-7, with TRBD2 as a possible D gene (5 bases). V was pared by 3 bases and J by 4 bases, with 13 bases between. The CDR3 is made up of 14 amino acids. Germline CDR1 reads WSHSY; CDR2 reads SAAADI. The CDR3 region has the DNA TGCGCCAGCAGTGAACTAGGGCAGTTTTACGAGCAGTACTTC. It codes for CASSELGQFYEQYF.

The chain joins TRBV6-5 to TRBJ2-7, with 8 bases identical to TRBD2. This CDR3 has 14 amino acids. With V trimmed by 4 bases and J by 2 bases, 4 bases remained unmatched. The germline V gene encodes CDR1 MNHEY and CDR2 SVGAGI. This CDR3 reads CASSSRGGAYEQYF. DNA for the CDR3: TGTGCCAGCAGTTCCCGGGGGGGCGCCTACGAGCAGTACTTC.

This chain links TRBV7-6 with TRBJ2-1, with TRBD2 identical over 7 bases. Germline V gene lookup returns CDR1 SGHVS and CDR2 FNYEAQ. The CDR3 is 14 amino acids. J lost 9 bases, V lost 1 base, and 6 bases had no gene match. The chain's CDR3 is CASSLGGGSGEQFF. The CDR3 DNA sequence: TGTGCCAGCAGCTTAGGGGGCGGGAGCGGTGAGCAGTTCTTC.